This is a list of T cell receptor beta chains from one sample in a study of T-cell reconstitution after alpha-beta-depleted transplantation in children. TCRdb itself ran the PCR reads through MiXCR, one entry per CDR3 protein. The top ten hold 4.5% of the sample, which has some 200,000 distinct CDR3 sequences, approximately 6.8% seen once. Sequenced here: PBMCs, sampled before TCRalphabeta/CD19-depleted stem cell transplant. These receptors came from a girl under two years old with combined immunodeficiency, due to receive a stem cell transplant. Each CDR3 is given with its conserved first and last residue. A D gene is named only where the DNA matches it firmly. The listing skips clone size in some rows; elsewhere it reads once, few, many or a size class.

v_gene	abundance	d_gene	j_gene	CDR3nt	CDR3aa
TRBV5-1	few	TRBD1	TRBJ2-1	TGCGCCAGCAGCAAGGACAGGGAGGCACACAATGAGCAGTTCTTC	CASSKDREAHNEQFF
TRBV28	NA	NA	TRBJ2-3	TGTGCCAGCAGTACCTATACGCAGTATTTT	CASSTYTQYF
TRBV2	many	NA	TRBJ2-3	TGTGCCAGCAGCGGAATCTCTAGCACAGATACGCAGTATTTT	CASSGISSTDTQYF
TRBV11-2	many	NA	TRBJ2-5	TGTGCCAGCAGCTTGTACTTCTCGGGGGCTCAAGAGACCCAGTACTTC	CASSLYFSGAQETQYF
TRBV6-4	NA	TRBD2	TRBJ2-7	TGTGCCAGCAGTGACCTTCGTCCCCAGCTTTTTCTAGCGGGTCCACACTACGAGCAGTACTTC	CASSDLRPQLFLAGPHYEQYF
TRBV7-9	many	TRBD2	TRBJ2-3	TGTGCCAGCAGCTTTCTAGCGGGATTAGATACGCAGTATTTT	CASSFLAGLDTQYF
TRBV5-5	few	TRBD2	TRBJ2-7	TGTGCCAGCACTTGGACTAGCGGGAGCCTCTACGAGCAGTACTTC	CASTWTSGSLYEQYF
TRBV2	many	NA	TRBJ2-2	TGTGCCAGCAGTGGGTTGATAGACGGCACCGGGGAGCTGTTTTTT	CASSGLIDGTGELFF
TRBV4-2	many	NA	TRBJ2-1	TGTGCCAGCAGCCAAGCGGGGGGATGGGACAGGTACAATGAGCAGTTCTTC	CASSQAGGWDRYNEQFF
TRBV4-1	many	NA	TRBJ2-1	TGCGCCAGCAGCCAACCCTGGGACACCTACAATGAGCAGTTCTTC	CASSQPWDTYNEQFF
TRBV6-2/TRBV6-3	many	NA	TRBJ2-3	TGTGCCGTCGGGAATACGCAGTATTTT	CAVGNTQYF
TRBV28	many	NA	TRBJ1-1	TGTGCCAGCAGTTTTGAGGGCAGGAAAGCTTTCTTT	CASSFEGRKAFF
TRBV20-1	NA	NA	TRBJ2-3	TGCAGTGCTAGAGATAGGGGCAGGCCGACGTTCACAGATACGCAGTATTTT	CSARDRGRPTFTDTQYF
TRBV5-4	many	TRBD1	TRBJ2-5	TGTGCCAGCAGCGTCGGGACAGCCTTGGAAGAGACCCAGTACTTC	CASSVGTALEETQYF
TRBV20-1	many	TRBD2	TRBJ2-1	TGCAGTGCTAGAGATTTAGGGACTAGCGGGAGCTCCTACAATGAGCAGTTCTTC	CSARDLGTSGSSYNEQFF
TRBV20-1	NA	NA	TRBJ1-4	TGCAGTGCCAAGGGTATTGGTAATGAAAAACTGTTTTTT	CSAKGIGNEKLFF
TRBV12-3/TRBV12-4	many	NA	TRBJ1-2	TGTGCCAGCAGTTTCGGGAGTAACTATGGCTACACCTTC	CASSFGSNYGYTF
TRBV6-1	many	TRBD1	TRBJ2-7	TGTGCCAGCAACAACCCAAGGACAGGGGTTTACGAGCAGTACTTC	CASNNPRTGVYEQYF
TRBV4-1	many	NA	TRBJ2-7	TGCGCCAGCAGCCAAGACACCTCAAGCTCCTACGAGCAGTACTTC	CASSQDTSSSYEQYF
TRBV12-3/TRBV12-4	many	TRBD2	TRBJ2-7	TGTGCCAGCAGTTCACTAGCGCTCCAGGAGCAGTACTTC	CASSSLALQEQYF
TRBV19	NA	NA	TRBJ1-1	TGTGCCAGTAGCGCAGGGAGAGTAACTGAAGCTTTCTTT	CASSAGRVTEAFF
TRBV6-2/TRBV6-3	many	NA	TRBJ2-3	TGTGCCAGCAGTTACGTGCGGGTGGGAGATGCGCAGTATTTT	CASSYVRVGDAQYF
TRBV20-1	many	NA	TRBJ1-1	TGCAGTGCTAGAGATCCGGGCCCAAAGGACACTGAAGCTTTCTTT	CSARDPGPKDTEAFF
TRBV5-1	many	NA	TRBJ1-5	TGCGCCAGCAGCTTAGGACAGTATCAGCCCCAGCATTTT	CASSLGQYQPQHF
TRBV29-1	many	NA	TRBJ2-2	TGCAGCGTTGACGGCCCGAACACCGGGGAGCTGTTTTTT	CSVDGPNTGELFF
TRBV25-1	NA	NA	TRBJ1-1	TGTGCCAGCAGTGATCAAGCAACTGAAGCTTTCTTT	CASSDQATEAFF
TRBV29-1	many	NA	TRBJ2-1	TGCAGCGCCCACCGGTCGACGGAGGAGCAGTTCTTC	CSAHRSTEEQFF
TRBV30	medium-sized	NA	TRBJ1-1	TGTGCCTGGCTAATGAACACTGAAGCTTTCTTT	CAWLMNTEAFF
TRBV28	many	TRBD1	TRBJ2-4	TGTGCCAGCAGTACAAACCCCTTACAGGGGCTAGCCAAAAACATTCAGTACTTC	CASSTNPLQGLAKNIQYF
TRBV29-1	few	NA	TRBJ1-2	TGCAGCGTTGAAATCAGTTTCCTGGGCTACACCTTC	CSVEISFLGYTF
TRBV29-1	NA	NA	TRBJ1-1	TGCAGCGTTGCCCCGGGAATTGAAGCTTTCTTT	CSVAPGIEAFF
TRBV5-8	many	TRBD2	TRBJ2-3	TGTGCCAGCAGCTTCCATCGGGGGGGAGATACGCAGTATTTT	CASSFHRGGDTQYF
TRBV6-5	many	NA	TRBJ1-4	TGTGCCAGCAGCAGGACAGTGAATGAAAAACTGTTTTTT	CASSRTVNEKLFF
TRBV4-1	many	NA	TRBJ2-6	TGCGCCAGCAGCCCCACTGGGGCCAACGTCCTGACTTTC	CASSPTGANVLTF
TRBV6-4	many	NA	TRBJ2-5	TGTGCCAGCAGTGACCCCGAAGGGTGGGGGAGAAAGACCCAGTACTTC	CASSDPEGWGRKTQYF
TRBV14	few	NA	TRBJ1-4	TGTGCCAGCAGCCGAGGTCGACGTGCAACTAATGAAAAACTGTTTTTT	CASSRGRRATNEKLFF
TRBV13	many	TRBD1	TRBJ2-7	TGTGCCAGCAGCTTAGTAGGGCGGACAGGGGGATACGAGCAGTACTTC	CASSLVGRTGGYEQYF
TRBV7-9	many	NA	TRBJ1-2	TGTGCCAGCAGCCAGGACAGAGGCTATGGCTACACCTTC	CASSQDRGYGYTF
TRBV14	NA	NA	TRBJ2-1	TGTGCCAGCAGTCCACCGGGACTCGTAAACTACAATGAGCAGTTCTTC	CASSPPGLVNYNEQFF
TRBV29-1	many	NA	TRBJ1-5	TGCAGCGTTGGCGGGCTCAATCAGCCCCAGCATTTT	CSVGGLNQPQHF